The 18 T cell receptor beta chains below all came from one sample that was sequenced in a study of technical replicates of blood from a few donors. The data were produced by immunoSEQ multiplex PCR, yet TCRdb's version contains in-frame clones alone and is incomplete. The repertoire holds about 81,000 clones, with roughly four fifths as singletons. Sample: PBMCs. Every receptor here comes from a human donor in good health. Some clones in this sample may be carry-over from other donors' samples.

This clone appeared a few times. The rearrangement links TRBV6-1 to TRBJ1-1; D is undetermined. The CDR3 contains 13 residues. The germline V gene has CDR1 MNHNS and CDR2 SASEGT. The germline V and J ends were trimmed by 1 base and 3 bases, with 6 bases remaining between them. CDR3 DNA sequence: TGTGCCAGCAGTGAAGGGGAGTACACTGAAGCTTTCTTT. It translates to CASSEGEYTEAFF.

The chain carries TRBV6-5 and TRBJ1-2; D is undetermined. The germline CDR1 and CDR2 sequences are MNHEY and SVGAGI. The V gene lost 0 bases and the J gene lost 4 bases, with 12 bases spanning the gap. This CDR3 has 15 amino acids. CDR3 nucleotides: TGTGCCAGCAGTTACTCGATAGTTCGCATCTATGGCTACACCTTC. It codes for CASSYSIVRIYGYTF.

The chain recombines TRBV19 with TRBJ1-3; D ambiguous. This CDR3 spans 15 amino acids. Per germline, CDR1 LNHDA and CDR2 SQIVND (reference sequence). Trimming cost V 6 bases and J 0 bases, with 12 bases left between them. The CDR3 reads CASSLLRASGNTIYF. CDR3 sequence (DNA): TGTGCCAGTAGCCTCCTTAGAGCCTCTGGAAACACCATATATTTT.

This clone was found a few times. The gene calls are TRBV5-6 and TRBJ2-3; TRBD2 matches 8 bases. Looked up from germline, CDR1 is SGHDT and CDR2 is YYEEEE. J was trimmed by 2 bases and V by 0 bases; bases with no gene match: 5. This CDR3 comprises 16 residues. CDR3: CASSLGAGAPTDTQYF. The CDR3, as DNA: TGTGCCAGCAGCTTGGGAGCGGGGGCCCCCACAGATACGCAGTATTTT.

The chain uses TRBV11-2 and TRBJ2-7; 9 bases match TRBD1. Germline CDR1 and CDR2: SGHAT and FQNNGV. V was pared by 5 bases and J by 6 bases, with 8 bases of the junction left unmatched. The CDR3 extends over 14 amino acids. In nucleotides, the CDR3 is TGTGCCAGCAGCCTCCGGGACAGGGTTGGCGAGCAGTACTTC. Its protein product is CASSLRDRVGEQYF.

The rearrangement joins TRBV25-1 to TRBJ2-7, with TRBD2 matching 7 bases. This CDR3 region has 13 residues. Germline assignment: CDR1 MGHDK and CDR2 SYGVNS. After removal of 8 bases from V and 0 bases from J, the junction contained 4 bases not matched to a gene. Written as DNA, the CDR3 is TGTGCCAGCGGGGGGGACGGCTCCTACGAGCAGTACTTC. Protein product: CASGGDGSYEQYF.

The gene calls are TRBV10-3 and TRBJ1-2, with 7 bases matching TRBD1. The CDR3 sequence is 15 residues long. Losses at the gene ends were 2 bases for V and 4 bases for J; bases not matched to a gene: 7. CDR1 ENHRY and CDR2 SYGVKD come from the germline V gene. CDR3 residues: CAISENRGVGYGYTF. The CDR3 DNA reads as TGTGCCATCAGTGAGAACAGGGGTGTAGGCTATGGCTACACCTTC.

The chain uses TRBV7-2 and TRBJ2-7, with 8 nucleotides matching TRBD1. Trimming at V came to 5 bases and at J to 3 bases, leaving 9 bases not matched to a gene. CDR3 length: 15 residues. Germline lookup yields CDR1 SGHTA and CDR2 FQGNSA. The CDR3 region is CASSRWTGIGYEQYF. CDR3 DNA sequence: TGTGCCAGCAGCCGTTGGACAGGGATAGGCTACGAGCAGTACTTC.

The chain has TRBV10-3 and TRBJ1-6; D not resolved. Trimming removed 8 bases from V and 9 bases from J, with 14 bases in between. Germline lookup yields CDR1 ENHRY and CDR2 SYGVKD. There are 13 residues in the CDR3. This CDR3 reads CAIAGQVSSPLHF. CDR3 coding DNA: TGTGCCATCGCGGGCCAGGTATCTTCACCCCTCCACTTT.

This chain joins TRBV9 and TRBJ2-2; D not resolved. V lost 0 bases and J 6 bases, leaving 3 bases between the germline ends. Germline CDR1 and CDR2: SGDLS and YYNGEE. This CDR3 has 12 amino acids. The CDR3 loop is CASSVAAGELFF. CDR3 sequence (DNA): TGTGCCAGCAGCGTAGCGGCCGGGGAGCTGTTTTTT.

The V call is TRBV5-8, the J call TRBJ1-1; 10 bases fit TRBD1. CDR1 and CDR2 (germline): SGHTS, YDEGEE. CDR3 length equals 15 residues. The trim removed 3 bases at V and 5 bases at J, leaving 7 bases unmatched. The CDR3 reads CASSSRDRGDTEAFF. CDR3 DNA: TGTGCCAGCAGCTCCCGGGACAGGGGTGATACTGAAGCTTTCTTT. The whole variable domain, filled in from reference TRBV5-8 and TRBJ1-1, reads EAGVTQSPTHLIKTRGQQATLRCSPISGHTSVYWYQQALGLGLQFLLWYDEGEERNRGNFPPRFSGRQFPNYSSELNVNALELEDSALYLCASSSRDRGDTEAFFGQGTRLTVV.

This chain links TRBV5-1 with TRBJ2-5; D uncertain. The CDR3 covers 13 residues. V lost 2 bases, J lost 1 base, and 6 bases lay in between. Germline V gene data show CDR1 as SGHRS and CDR2 as YFSETQ. The DNA for the CDR3 is TGCGCCAGCAGCTTTGAGATCCAAGAGACCCAGTACTTC. The encoded protein is CASSFEIQETQYF.

This clone was picked up a small number of times. At one end, the junction sequence differs from germline, possibly due to a read error. The chain combines TRBV9 with TRBJ1-2, with D perhaps matching TRBD1 (6 bases). The germline V gene has CDR1 SGDLS and CDR2 YYNGEE. The CDR3 runs 13 residues. The CDR3 sequence is CASTVQGNYGYTF. In nucleotides, the CDR3 is TGTGCCAGCACCGTACAGGGTAACTATGGCTACACCTTC.

The gene calls are TRBV4-1 and TRBJ2-4, with TRBD1 matching over 9 bases. V trimming: 5 bases; J trimming: 5 bases; junction bases outside the gene matches: 7. The CDR3 runs to 15 residues. In germline, CDR1 is MGHRA, CDR2 YSYEKL. This chain's CDR3 is CASSFARTGENIQYF. As DNA, the CDR3 is TGCGCCAGCAGCTTTGCACGGACAGGGGAAAACATTCAGTACTTC.

This clone was detected only once. V and J are TRBV10-3 and TRBJ2-7, with 10 nucleotides matching TRBD2. V lost 6 bases, J lost 3 bases, and 5 bases stayed unmatched. Germline loops: CDR1 ENHRY, CDR2 SYGVKD. This CDR3 has 14 residues. The CDR3 reads CAIRMSSGSYEQYF. The CDR3 nucleotides are TGTGCCATCAGGATGTCTAGCGGGAGCTACGAGCAGTACTTC.

The V and J genes are TRBV30 and TRBJ2-2, with TRBD1 identical over 7 bases. CDR3 length equals 15 residues. CDR1 GTSNPN and CDR2 SVGIG come from the germline V gene (reference sequence). V lost 2 bases, J lost 5 bases, and 8 bases stayed unmatched. CDR3 loop: CAWSRQGVRTGELFF. The DNA of the CDR3 is TGTGCCTGGAGTAGACAGGGCGTTAGGACCGGGGAGCTGTTTTTT.

The V and J genes are TRBV29-1 and TRBJ1-3; D remains unclear. The germline gives CDR1 SQVTM, CDR2 ANQGSEA. Trimming stripped 1 base from V and 4 bases from J, with 14 bases between. CDR3 size: 15 residues. CDR3 amino acids: CSVEVTGGPGNTIYF. CDR3 sequence (DNA): TGCAGCGTTGAAGTGACGGGAGGCCCCGGAAACACCATATATTTT.

The genes are TRBV4-3 and TRBJ2-6; D uncertain. Germline V gives CDR1 LGHNA, CDR2 YSLEER. Trimming took 0 bases from V and 4 from J, leaving 7 bases between them. CDR3 length: 15 amino acids. The CDR3 spells CASSQEEAGANVLTF. Written as DNA, the CDR3 is TGCGCCAGCAGCCAAGAAGAGGCAGGGGCCAACGTCCTGACTTTC.